Below, 13 T cell receptor beta chains from the same sample are listed, as sequenced in a study of a mutant IDH1 vaccine in newly diagnosed glioma (dated by TCRdb to about 2021). This specimen's time point label, per the study, means: week 5, during vaccination. A 20-mer mutant IDH1 peptide at 300 micrograms in Montanide made up each vaccine dose, which was injected subcutaneously together with topical imiquimod. Library method: the immunoSEQ multiplex PCR assay. TCRdb mirrors the immuneACCESS table, restricted to in-frame sequences. Some clones are absent from its copies; in checked studies, under half trace to an unresolved V gene, and the reason for the others is unknown. In all, the sample holds 60,000 or so clones, and roughly 82% of those were seen once. The ten most abundant clones make up roughly 3.3% of the sample. Their recognized antigens are unknown. The sequencing here drew on PBMCs, taken from a glioma patient whose treatment included an IDH1 peptide vaccine. These receptor sequences come from a woman aged 18-29 years with glioma. Some clones in this sample may be carry-over from other donors' samples.

This sequence joins TRBV2 and TRBJ2-2, with 7 bases identical to TRBD1. Per germline, CDR1 SNHLY and CDR2 FYNNEI. This CDR3 is built from 15 residues. After removal of 9 bases from V and 4 bases from J, the junction contained 11 bases not matched to a gene. CDR3 in DNA: TGTGCCAGTGGGGCGAGGGGGCTTGCCACCGGGGAGCTGTTTTTT. It translates to CASGARGLATGELFF. The variable domain in full, completed from reference TRBV2 and TRBJ2-2, reads EPEVTQTPSHQVTQMGQEVILRCVPISNHLYFYWYRQILGQKVEFLVSFYNNEISEKSEIFDDQFSVERPDGSNFTLKIRSTKLEDSAMYFCASGARGLATGELFFGEGSRLTVL.

This rearrangement joins TRBV30 to TRBJ2-4, with 9 bases identical to TRBD1. The CDR3 extends over 21 amino acids. Germline values: CDR1 GTSNPN, CDR2 SVGIG (reference sequence). The ends lost 1 base at V and 8 bases at J; junction bases unmatched: 27. The CDR3 DNA follows: TGTGCCTGGAGTGCCACAAATCTCCTCGGGACAGGGTATCGTGTCATAGACATTCAGTACTTC. It specifies CAWSATNLLGTGYRVIDIQYF.

The chain combines TRBV14 with TRBJ1-2, with 7 bases aligning to TRBD1. Germline V CDR1 and CDR2: SGHDN, FVKESK. There are 15 residues in the CDR3. After removal of 4 bases from V and 5 bases from J, the junction contained 10 bases not matched to a gene. Here the CDR3 reads CASSPLRHRGYGYTF. CDR3 bases: TGTGCCAGCAGCCCGCTAAGGCACAGGGGATATGGCTACACCTTC.

The V and J genes are TRBV6-6 and TRBJ1-1; D gene ambiguous. The CDR3 extends over 14 amino acids. The germline V and J ends were trimmed by 8 bases and 4 bases, with 17 bases remaining between them. Per germline, CDR1 MNHNY and CDR2 SVGAGI (reference sequence). CDR3 residues: CASPKERVGTEAFF. CDR3 sequence (DNA): TGTGCCAGCCCAAAGGAGAGGGTCGGCACTGAAGCTTTCTTT.

This clone turned up a few times. V gene TRBV19 combines with J gene TRBJ1-1; weak D call: TRBD1 (6 bases). The V and J ends lost 3 bases and 8 bases respectively, with 7 bases between them. The CDR3 has 11 residues. The germline gives CDR1 LNHDA, CDR2 SQIVND (reference sequence). CDR3 bases: TGTGCCAGTAGTATCGGACAGGAAGCTTTCTTT. Protein product: CASSIGQEAFF.

This clone was seen a few times. The V and J genes are TRBV18 and TRBJ1-1; tentatively, D is TRBD1 (5 bases). The germline V gene encodes CDR1 KGHSH and CDR2 LQKENI. V was trimmed by 1 base and J by 3 bases, leaving 9 bases between them. This CDR3 has 14 amino acids. The CDR3 DNA is TGTGCCAGCTCACCACTGTTGGGGGACACTGAAGCTTTCTTT. It is translated as CASSPLLGDTEAFF.

The chain combines TRBV5-6 with TRBJ1-4; D is uncertain. The germline V gene encodes CDR1 SGHDT and CDR2 YYEEEE. The V end lost 4 bases, the J end lost 4 bases, and 20 bases lay between the germline ends. The CDR3 length is 17 residues. CDR3 protein: CASSHAYGVDDNEKLFF. CDR3 sequence (DNA): TGTGCCAGCAGCCATGCATACGGGGTTGACGATAATGAAAAACTGTTTTTT.

The table lists this clone with a count of one. The chain recombines TRBV7-9 with TRBJ2-7, with 9 bases fitting TRBD2. V lost 5 bases, J lost 6 bases, and 11 bases stayed unmatched. This CDR3 comprises 15 residues. Germline V gives CDR1 SEHNR, CDR2 FQNEAQ (reference sequence). CDR3: CASSPFVVSGGEQYF. The CDR3 nucleotides read TGTGCCAGCAGCCCCTTCGTCGTTAGCGGGGGCGAGCAGTACTTC. Based on the CDR3 plus reference TRBV7-9 and TRBJ2-7, the full variable domain is DTGVSQNPRHKITKRGQNVTFRCDPISEHNRLYWYRQTLGQGPEFLTYFQNEAQLEKSRLLSDRFSAERPKGSFSTLEIQRTEQGDSAMYLCASSPFVVSGGEQYFGPGTRLTVT.

V gene TRBV5-1 combines with J gene TRBJ2-5, with D maybe TRBD1 (6 bases). The CDR3 has 14 amino acids. Germline V gene lookup returns CDR1 SGHRS and CDR2 YFSETQ. Trimming pared 2 bases from V and 5 bases from J, leaving 13 bases between. The CDR3 protein is CASSFGRGEETQYF. CDR3 in DNA: TGCGCCAGCAGCTTCGGCAGGGGAGAGGAGACCCAGTACTTC.

This sequence joins TRBV6-5 and TRBJ2-1; D perhaps matches TRBD2 (6 bases). Germline V gives CDR1 MNHEY, CDR2 SVGAGI. The germline V and J ends were trimmed by 6 bases and 8 bases, with 20 bases remaining between them. The CDR3 totals 15 residues. For the CDR3, the DNA is TGTGCCAGCAGGGCACTCGGTGGGTCTAGCGATGAGCAGTTCTTC. Residues: CASRALGGSSDEQFF.

J is TRBJ1-1 and V is TRBV5-4; D call uncertain. V was trimmed by 1 base and J by 0 bases, leaving 10 bases between them. The CDR3 spans 15 residues. Germline-derived CDR1 and CDR2 are SGHNT and YYREEE (reference sequence). The DNA of the CDR3 is TGTGCCAGCAGCTTGAGGCGGCAGTTGAACACTGAAGCTTTCTTT. This translates into CASSLRRQLNTEAFF.

The chain couples TRBV2 to TRBJ1-1, with D hard to call. Trimming took off 8 bases at V and 1 base at J, with 8 bases between the two ends. The CDR3 is made up of 12 amino acids. CDR1 is SNHLY and CDR2 is FYNNEI in the germline V gene. Here the CDR3 reads CASRPGNTEAFF. DNA of the CDR3: TGTGCCAGCCGACCGGGGAACACTGAAGCTTTCTTT.

This clone is labeled medium-sized. The chain recombines TRBV10-2 with TRBJ1-2, with D unresolved. The CDR3 covers 15 residues. The germline gives CDR1 WSHSY, CDR2 SAAADI. V lost 0 bases and J lost 7, with 15 bases in between. This CDR3 is CASSESHTGWGGYTF. CDR3 bases: TGCGCCAGCAGTGAGTCGCACACTGGATGGGGTGGCTACACCTTC.